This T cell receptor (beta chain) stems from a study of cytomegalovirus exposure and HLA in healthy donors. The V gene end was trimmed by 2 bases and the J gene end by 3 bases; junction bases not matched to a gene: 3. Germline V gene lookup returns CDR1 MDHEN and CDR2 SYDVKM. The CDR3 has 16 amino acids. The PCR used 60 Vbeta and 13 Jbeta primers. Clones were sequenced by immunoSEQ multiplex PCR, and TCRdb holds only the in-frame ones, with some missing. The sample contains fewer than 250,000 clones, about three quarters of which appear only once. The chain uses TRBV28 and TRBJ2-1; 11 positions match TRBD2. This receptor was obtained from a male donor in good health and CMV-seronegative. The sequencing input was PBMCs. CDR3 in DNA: TGTGCCAGCAGTTTAGGGGGACTAGCGGACTACAATGAGCAGTTCTTC. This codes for CASSLGGLADYNEQFF.